A selection of T cell receptor beta chains follows, all from one sample in a study of Ad26.COV2.S vaccination and SARS-CoV-2 variants. TCRdb's copy holds only in-frame clones and misses some; the assay was immunoSEQ multiplex PCR. The repertoire consists of around 400,000 clones, with 80% to 95% occurring once and the leading ten covering approximately 12%. The sample consisted of peripheral blood, taken in a trial of Ad26.COV2.S vaccine versus placebo. The receptors derive from a person between 18 and 60 years old who received the Ad26.COV2.S COVID-19 vaccine or a placebo. Both conserved end residues are part of each CDR3. A D gene is named only where the DNA matches it firmly. Size values are once, few and many counts, or a class for expanded clones, and some rows have none.

V	D	length	size	J	CDR3	DNA
TRBV5-1	NA	14	NA	TRBJ2-7	CASSLDGGWGEQYF	TGCGCCAGCAGCTTGGATGGGGGCTGGGGCGAGCAGTACTTC
TRBV9	TRBD2	14	NA	TRBJ2-7	CASSPGGATYEQYF	TGTGCCAGCAGCCCGGGGGGTGCGACCTACGAGCAGTACTTC
TRBV12-3/TRBV12-4	NA	12	NA	TRBJ2-1	CASSFILDEQFF	TGTGCCAGCAGTTTCATACTGGATGAGCAGTTCTTC
TRBV2	TRBD1	15	once	TRBJ2-2	CASRTGTAYTGELFF	TGTGCCAGCCGAACCGGGACAGCTTACACCGGGGAGCTGTTTTTT
TRBV7-9	TRBD1	14	NA	TRBJ1-5	CASSSGQPLATQHF	TGTGCCAGCAGCTCGGGACAGCCCCTTGCGACCCAGCATTTT
TRBV7-8	NA	16	NA	TRBJ2-3	CASSRDFRTSTDTQYF	TGTGCCAGCAGCAGGGACTTTAGAACTAGCACAGATACGCAGTATTTT
TRBV28	TRBD1	15	NA	TRBJ1-2	CASMIRQGGYNGYTF	TGTGCCAGCATGATCCGACAGGGCGGTTACAATGGCTACACCTTC
TRBV9	NA	13	NA	TRBJ2-7	CASSVQGGYEQYF	TGTGCCAGCAGCGTACAAGGGGGGTACGAGCAGTACTTC
TRBV19	NA	13	NA	TRBJ2-5	CASGPQGQETQYF	TGTGCCAGTGGCCCCCAGGGACAAGAGACCCAGTACTTC
TRBV3-1/TRBV3-2	TRBD2	16	NA	TRBJ2-1	CASSSQAGVLYNEQFF	TGTGCCAGCAGCTCCCAAGCGGGAGTCCTATACAATGAGCAGTTCTTC
TRBV2	NA	17	once	TRBJ2-1	CASPLDEGERSYNEQFF	TGTGCCAGCCCTCTTGACGAGGGGGAGAGGTCCTACAATGAGCAGTTCTTC
TRBV6-6	NA	13	NA	TRBJ2-1	CASKSSGYNEQFF	TGTGCCAGCAAGAGTTCGGGATACAATGAGCAGTTCTTC
TRBV7-3	NA	17	NA	TRBJ1-2	CASSLPLEQGSNYGYTF	TGTGCCAGCAGCTTGCCACTAGAACAGGGTAGTAACTATGGCTACACCTTC
TRBV6-5	TRBD2	15	NA	TRBJ2-7	CASSWVSGRVYEQYF	TGTGCCAGCAGTTGGGTTAGCGGGAGGGTTTACGAGCAGTACTTC
TRBV27	NA	13	NA	TRBJ1-2	CASSLWGDYGYTF	TGTGCCAGCAGTTTATGGGGGGACTATGGCTACACCTTC
TRBV9	NA	15	NA	TRBJ1-1	CASSVLGKRDTEAFF	TGTGCCAGCAGCGTACTAGGAAAGAGGGACACTGAAGCTTTCTTT
TRBV2	NA	16	NA	TRBJ2-7	CASRTKFSGARGEQYF	TGTGCCAGCAGAACTAAGTTTAGCGGAGCCCGGGGGGAGCAGTACTTC
TRBV9	NA	14	once	TRBJ1-1	CASSVADKNTEAFF	TGTGCCAGCAGCGTAGCCGACAAGAACACTGAAGCTTTCTTT
TRBV2	TRBD1	15	NA	TRBJ2-7	CASSPGQGNSYEQYF	TGTGCCAGCAGTCCAGGACAGGGTAATTCCTACGAGCAGTACTTC
TRBV28	NA	17	NA	TRBJ2-2	CASSLLWVAQNTGELFF	TGTGCCAGCAGTTTATTGTGGGTTGCGCAGAACACCGGGGAGCTGTTTTTT
TRBV6-5	TRBD2	13	once	TRBJ2-7	CATTTPGGYEQYF	TGTGCCACCACGACGCCGGGAGGCTACGAGCAGTACTTC
TRBV10-3	NA	16	NA	TRBJ2-1	CAISESTAISDDEQFF	TGTGCCATCAGTGAGTCGACCGCTATTTCCGACGATGAGCAGTTCTTC
TRBV10-3	TRBD2	15	NA	TRBJ2-1	CAISEGRESYNEQFF	TGTGCCATCAGTGAGGGGCGGGAGTCTTACAATGAGCAGTTCTTC
TRBV7-7	NA	15	NA	TRBJ2-5	CASSGGTGPQETQYF	TGTGCTAGCAGCGGGGGGACAGGTCCCCAAGAGACCCAGTACTTC
TRBV11-3	NA	13	NA	TRBJ1-1	CASSLRWSTEAFF	TGTGCCAGCAGTTTAAGGTGGTCCACTGAAGCTTTCTTT